Presented here are 18 T cell receptor beta chains from one specimen sequenced in a study of human T cells and chemical hapten exposure. Time point defined: patch test 1, 2 weeks after DPC sensitization. Stated treatment: therapeutic diphenylcyclopropenone sensitization with weekly scalp DPC. TCRdb reanalysed the RACE reads using MiXCR and keeps one entry per CDR3 protein. The sample carries tens of thousands of distinct CDR3 sequences, about 10% recorded once. This specimen consisted of whole blood, obtained in connection with sensitization to the hapten diphenylcyclopropenone (DPC). All receptors come from a woman aged 45-60 years with alopecia areata. Some clones in this sample may be carry-over from other donors' samples.

This clonotype was seen many times. The chain is built from TRBV18 and TRBJ1-1; 7 bases match TRBD1. The CDR3 loop spans 14 amino acids. Germline CDR1 and CDR2: KGHSH and LQKENI. V lost 1 base to trimming and J lost 6 bases; unmatched junction nucleotides: 5. The CDR3 DNA reads TGTGCCAGCTCACCACTTCCGCAGGGGGCTGAAGCTTTCTTT. Protein product: CASSPLPQGAEAFF. The full variable domain, in which reference TRBV18 and TRBJ1-1 provide the parts outside the CDR3, is NAGVMQNPRHLVRRRGQEARLRCSPMKGHSHVYWYRQLPEEGLKFMVYLQKENIIDESGMPKERFSAEFPKEGPSILRIQQVVRGDSAAYFCASSPLPQGAEAFFGQGTRLTVV.

This chain uses TRBV3-1 with TRBJ1-1; the match to TRBD1 covers 11 bases. CDR1 and CDR2 from the germline V gene are LGHDT and YNNKEL (reference sequence). V was pared by 3 bases and J by 10 bases, with 7 bases of the junction left unmatched. This CDR3 spans 14 amino acids. CDR3 sequence: CASSQAGTGGAAFF. DNA of the CDR3: TGTGCCAGCAGCCAGGCCGGGACAGGGGGAGCAGCTTTCTTT. The whole variable domain, filled in from reference TRBV3-1 and TRBJ1-1, reads DTAVSQTPKYLVTQMGNDKSIKCEQNLGHDTMYWYKQDSKKFLKIMFSYNNKELIINETVPNRFSPKSPDKAHLNLHINSLELGDSAVYFCASSQAGTGGAAFFGQGTRLTVV.

This clonotype appeared many times. This chain uses TRBV4-1 with TRBJ1-5, with 7 bases matching TRBD1. CDR1 and CDR2 from the germline V gene are MGHRA and YSYEKL. The CDR3 is 16 residues long. Trimming took 1 base from V and 2 from J; bases not matched to a gene: 5. The DNA for the CDR3 is TGCGCCAGCAGCCAAGGAGACGGACAGGGCAATCAGCCCCAGCATTTT. Translating gives CASSQGDGQGNQPQHF.

This clonotype was observed many times. The chain carries TRBV27 and TRBJ1-1; TRBD1 matches at 8 bases. The CDR3 sequence is 13 residues long. Germline V lookup: CDR1 MNHEY, CDR2 SMNVEV (reference sequence). The junction had 4 bases not matched to a gene; V was cut back by 6 bases and J by 4 bases. CDR3 in DNA: TGTGCCAGCAGCCGAACAGGGGGCACTGAAGCTTTCTTT. The encoded protein is CASSRTGGTEAFF.

This clonotype has just a few counts. The J gene is TRBJ2-7, the V gene TRBV7-6, with D tentatively TRBD1 (6 bases). The length of the CDR3 is 12 residues. Germline CDR1 reads SGHVS; CDR2 reads FNYEAQ. V was clipped by 10 bases and J by 0 bases, with 10 bases between them. The CDR3 sequence: CATQGLSYEQYF. The DNA for the CDR3 is TGTGCCACCCAGGGGCTCTCCTACGAGCAGTACTTC. Complete variable domain (other parts from reference TRBV7-6 and TRBJ2-7): GAGVSQSPRYKVTKRGQDVALRCDPISGHVSLYWYRQALGQGPEFLTYFNYEAQQDKSGLPNDRFSAERPEGSISTLTIQRTEQRDSAMYRCATQGLSYEQYFGPGTRLTVT.

The chain links TRBV5-1 to TRBJ2-7; 8 nucleotides agree with TRBD1. Trimming removed 4 bases from V and 4 bases from J; junction bases left unmatched: 7. The CDR3 runs 14 residues. CDR1 is SGHRS, CDR2 YFSETQ, per germline. CDR3 nucleotide sequence: TGCGCCAGCAGCCCGGGACAGGCCCGGTACGAGCAGTACTTC. Translation gives CASSPGQARYEQYF.

V is TRBV11-2 and J is TRBJ1-2; tentative D call: TRBD1 (5 bases). Germline CDR1 is SGHAT and CDR2 is FQNNGV. The V end was cut by 0 bases, the J end by 4 bases, with 12 bases between. This CDR3 region has 15 residues. In nucleotides, the CDR3 is TGTGCCAGCAGCTTAGATAACAGCCAGGGCTATGGCTACACCTTC. Translated, it gives CASSLDNSQGYGYTF.

J is TRBJ2-2 and V is TRBV5-4; 7 bases map to TRBD2. There are 17 residues in the CDR3. Germline CDR1 and CDR2: SGHNT and YYREEE (reference sequence). Trimming cost V 0 bases and J 6 bases; bases outside gene matches: 11. The CDR3 reads CASSLEAGLSNSGELFF. The CDR3 DNA sequence: TGTGCCAGCAGCTTGGAAGCGGGACTTTCTAACTCCGGGGAGCTGTTTTTT.

This clonotype was counted between two and nine times. The chain joins TRBV7-2 to TRBJ1-5; no reliable D call. The CDR3 consists of 15 residues. Germline assignment: CDR1 SGHTA and CDR2 FQGNSA. V lost 1 base to trimming and J lost 2 bases, with 9 bases between them. CDR3 in DNA: TGTGCCAGCAGCTTAGTAGGGAGTGGCAATCAGCCCCAGCATTTT. Translating gives CASSLVGSGNQPQHF.

Ten or more counts support this clonotype. The rearrangement uses TRBV19 and TRBJ1-4, with D unclear. Germline-derived CDR1 and CDR2 are LNHDA and SQIVND (reference sequence). V lost 7 bases and J lost 5, with 11 bases in between. The CDR3 totals 13 residues. CDR3 nucleotides: TGTGCCAGTACTCTACGGCAGAATGAAAAACTGTTTTTT. It encodes CASTLRQNEKLFF.

This clonotype was detected only a few times. The chain links TRBV7-8 to TRBJ1-1; tentative D call: TRBD1 (5 bases). V was trimmed by 6 bases and J by 2 bases, leaving 13 bases between them. Germline loops: CDR1 SGHVS, CDR2 FQNEAQ. The CDR3 loop spans 14 amino acids. The CDR3 loop is CASRARQGNTEAFF. CDR3 DNA sequence: TGTGCCAGCAGGGCGAGGCAGGGCAACACTGAAGCTTTCTTT. The whole variable domain, filled in from reference TRBV7-8 and TRBJ1-1, reads GAGVSQSPRYKVAKRGQDVALRCDPISGHVSLFWYQQALGQGPEFLTYFQNEAQLDKSGLPSDRFFAERPEGSVSTLKIQRTQQEDSAVYLCASRARQGNTEAFFGQGTRLTVV.

This clonotype was counted only a few times. The chain employs TRBV4-1 and TRBJ2-5; 8 positions match TRBD1. Germline CDR1 reads MGHRA; CDR2 reads YSYEKL. Germline trimming cut 0 bases from V and 4 bases from J; bases unmatched to any gene: 7. The length of the CDR3 is 16 residues. The CDR3 coding sequence is TGCGCCAGCAGCCAAGAAACCACAGGGGGAATAGAGACCCAGTACTTC. Translated, it gives CASSQETTGGIETQYF.

This clonotype occurred a few times. V usage is TRBV5-1 and J usage is TRBJ2-3, with D perhaps TRBD2 (6 bases). This CDR3 has 16 amino acids. CDR1 SGHRS and CDR2 YFSETQ come from the germline V gene. V was trimmed by 3 bases and J by 0 bases, leaving 14 bases between them. CDR3 nucleotides: TGCGCCAGCAGCTCGCGGGTAGCGGCTAGCACAGATACGCAGTATTTT. Amino acids: CASSSRVAASTDTQYF.

The J gene is TRBJ1-1, the V gene TRBV11-2; TRBD1 might be the D (6 bases). V gave up 1 base and J gave up 6 bases, with 9 bases separating them. The CDR3 has 13 residues. The V gene's germline CDR1 is SGHAT and CDR2 FQNNGV. The CDR3 reads CASSLGGAAEAFF. In DNA form, the CDR3 reads TGTGCCAGCAGCTTAGGGGGGGCGGCTGAAGCTTTCTTT.

The rearrangement uses TRBV7-3 and TRBJ1-2; no reliable D call. CDR3 length: 15 amino acids. Germline CDR1 is SGHTA and CDR2 is FQGTGA. Trimming took 7 bases from V and 0 from J, leaving 15 bases between them. CDR3 residues: CASIPGPSANYGYTF. In DNA, the CDR3 is TGTGCCAGCATCCCGGGTCCTTCAGCTAACTATGGCTACACCTTC. The full variable domain, its missing parts supplied by reference TRBV7-3 and TRBJ1-2, is GAGVSQTPSNKVTEKGKYVELRCDPISGHTALYWYRQSLGQGPEFLIYFQGTGAADDSGLPNDRFFAVRPEGSVSTLKIQRTERGDSAVYLCASIPGPSANYGYTFGSGTRLTVV.

V gene TRBV7-2 combines with J gene TRBJ2-5; D is perhaps TRBD2 (5 bases). This CDR3 is built from 14 residues. V lost 1 base and J lost 4, with 10 bases in between. Germline V gene lookup returns CDR1 SGHTA and CDR2 FQGNSA. CDR3 coding DNA: TGTGCCAGCAGCTTAGGGCTAGCTTCAGAGACCCAGTACTTC. Residues: CASSLGLASETQYF.

This clonotype is medium-sized in the sample. The chain has TRBV4-3 and TRBJ1-2; D unresolved. The CDR3 length is 12 residues. CDR1 LGHNA and CDR2 YSLEER come from the germline V gene. V was cut by 8 bases and J by 3 bases, with 10 bases left in between. CDR3 protein: CASSSMDYGYTF. The CDR3 coding sequence is TGCGCCAGCTCCTCCATGGACTATGGCTACACCTTC.

V is TRBV28 and J is TRBJ1-6; the D is unclear. Per germline, CDR1 MDHEN and CDR2 SYDVKM. The CDR3 is 13 residues long. Trimming cost V 7 bases and J 13 bases, with 17 bases left between them. The CDR3 region has the DNA TGTGCCAGCATCAAGCGGGGTCGTTCCCCCCTCCACTTT. It specifies CASIKRGRSPLHF.